The T cell receptor (beta chain) described here comes from a study of cytomegalovirus exposure and HLA in healthy donors. Worth noting for this clone: What it binds is unknown.

PCR amplification relied on 60 Vbeta primers (plus 13 Jbeta primers). Profiling relied on immunoSEQ multiplex PCR, and the TCRdb table lists in-frame clones only, not all of them. Here the sample spans about 62,000 clones, over 75% being singletons. Germline CDR1 and CDR2: SGHKS and YYEKEE (reference sequence). V lost 4 bases, J lost 0 bases, and 10 bases lay in between. The CDR3 is 15 residues long. Study-wide results and caveats: Analysis performed later found more than 15,000 TCR beta sequences associated with HLA alleles at 0.05 false discovery rate. The authors assumed roughly uniform sequencing depth across donors for presence/absence analyses.

The TCR was taken from a middle-aged man in good health and CMV-seronegative. The J gene is TRBJ2-2, the V gene TRBV5-5, with D possibly TRBD1 on 5 matching bases. Material: PBMCs. CDR3 residues: CASSADRTNTGELFF. In DNA form, the CDR3 reads TGTGCCAGCAGCGCTGACAGAACGAACACCGGGGAGCTGTTTTTT.